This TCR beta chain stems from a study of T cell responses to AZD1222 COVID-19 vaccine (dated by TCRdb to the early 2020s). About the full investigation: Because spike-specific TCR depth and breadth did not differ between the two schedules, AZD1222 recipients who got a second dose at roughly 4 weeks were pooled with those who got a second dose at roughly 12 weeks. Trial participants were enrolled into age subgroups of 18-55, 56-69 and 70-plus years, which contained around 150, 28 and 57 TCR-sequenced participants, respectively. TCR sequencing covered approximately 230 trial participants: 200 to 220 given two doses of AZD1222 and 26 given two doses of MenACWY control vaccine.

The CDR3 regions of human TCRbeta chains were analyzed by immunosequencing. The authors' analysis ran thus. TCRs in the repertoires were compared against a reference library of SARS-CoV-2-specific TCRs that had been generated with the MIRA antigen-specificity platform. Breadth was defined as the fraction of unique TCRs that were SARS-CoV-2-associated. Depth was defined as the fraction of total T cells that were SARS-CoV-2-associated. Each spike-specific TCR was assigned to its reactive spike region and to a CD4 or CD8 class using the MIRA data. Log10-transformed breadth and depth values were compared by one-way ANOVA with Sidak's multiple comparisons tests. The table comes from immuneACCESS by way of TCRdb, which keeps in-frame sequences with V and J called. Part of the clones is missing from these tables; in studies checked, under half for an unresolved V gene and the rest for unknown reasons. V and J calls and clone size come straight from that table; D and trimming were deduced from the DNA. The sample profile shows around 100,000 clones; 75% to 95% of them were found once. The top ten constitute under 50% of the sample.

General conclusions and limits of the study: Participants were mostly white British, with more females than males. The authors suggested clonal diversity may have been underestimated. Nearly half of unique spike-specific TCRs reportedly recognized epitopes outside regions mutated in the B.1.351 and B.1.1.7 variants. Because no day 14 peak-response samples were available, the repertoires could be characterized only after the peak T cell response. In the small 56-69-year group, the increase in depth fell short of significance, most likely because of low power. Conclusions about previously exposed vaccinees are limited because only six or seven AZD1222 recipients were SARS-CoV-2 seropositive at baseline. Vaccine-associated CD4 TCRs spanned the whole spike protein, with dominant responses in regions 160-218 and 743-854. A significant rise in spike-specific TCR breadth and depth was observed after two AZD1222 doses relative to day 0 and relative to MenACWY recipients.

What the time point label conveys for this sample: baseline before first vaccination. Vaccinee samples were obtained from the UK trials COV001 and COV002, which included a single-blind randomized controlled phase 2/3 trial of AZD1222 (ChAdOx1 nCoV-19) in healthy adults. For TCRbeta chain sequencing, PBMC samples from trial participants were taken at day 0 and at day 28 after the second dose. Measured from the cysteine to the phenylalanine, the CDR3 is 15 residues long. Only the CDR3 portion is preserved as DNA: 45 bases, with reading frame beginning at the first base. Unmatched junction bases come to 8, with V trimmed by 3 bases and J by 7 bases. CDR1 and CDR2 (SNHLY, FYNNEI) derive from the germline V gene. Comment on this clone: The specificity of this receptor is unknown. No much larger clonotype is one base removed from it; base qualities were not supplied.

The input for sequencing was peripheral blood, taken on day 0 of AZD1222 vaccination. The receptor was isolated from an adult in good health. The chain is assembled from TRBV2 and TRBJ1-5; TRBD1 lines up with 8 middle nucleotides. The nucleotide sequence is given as TGTGCCAGCAGTGAGATTGGACAGGGTGGCCAGCCCCAGCATTTT. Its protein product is CASSEIGQGGQPQHF.